These 2 T cell receptor beta chains originate from one sample sequenced in a study of shared clonotypes between healthy human individuals. The table came from immunoSEQ multiplex PCR; TCRdb's copy has only in-frame clones and leaves some out. The data contain about 110,000 clones, about 66% of them singletons. The source material was memory CD8+ T cells sorted from blood. Subset indicated: CD45RO+ cells pooled with CCR7-negative TemRA cells. The receptors stem from a woman in her twenties or thirties in good health.

The V and J genes are TRBV5-1 and TRBJ2-6; 7 bases line up with TRBD2. Germline CDR1 is SGHRS and CDR2 is YFSETQ. The CDR3 is 18 amino acids. V shed 4 bases, J shed 1 base, and the junction held 11 bases outside the gene matches. The CDR3 DNA reads as TGCGCCAGCAGCCCCCGGGCGGGGGAAAATTCTGGGGCCAACGTCCTGACTTTC. The encoded protein is CASSPRAGENSGANVLTF. The full variable domain, rest sourced from reference TRBV5-1 and TRBJ2-6, is KAGVTQTPRYLIKTRGQQVTLSCSPISGHRSVSWYQQTPGQGLQFLFEYFSETQRNKGNFPGRFSGRQFSNSRSEMNVSTLELGDSALYLCASSPRAGENSGANVLTFGAGSRLTVL.

The J gene is TRBJ2-5, the V gene TRBV27; TRBD2 agrees at 8 bases. Looked up from germline, CDR1 is MNHEY and CDR2 is SMNVEV (reference sequence). After removal of 5 bases from V and 5 bases from J, the junction contained 10 bases not matched to a gene. The CDR3 consists of 15 residues. CDR3 protein: CASSQIAGRQETQYF. DNA of the CDR3: TGTGCCAGCAGTCAGATAGCGGGAAGACAGGAGACCCAGTACTTC.